What follows are 24 T cell receptor beta chains derived from one specimen sequenced in a study of cytomegalovirus exposure and HLA in healthy donors. The PCR had 60 Vbeta and 13 Jbeta primers. The assay was immunoSEQ multiplex PCR, and TCRdb's table has in-frame clones only and misses some. The repertoire includes more than 55,000 clones, 80% of them detected once, and approximately 3.6% sits in the top ten. The material sequenced was PBMCs. The receptors stem from a woman aged 40 to 50 in good health and CMV-seronegative.

The rearrangement links TRBV27 to TRBJ2-3, with TRBD2 identical over 11 bases. V dropped 4 bases and J dropped 4; count of bases not matched to a gene: 4. CDR1 MNHEY and CDR2 SMNVEV come from the germline V gene (reference sequence). The CDR3 sequence is 15 residues long. CDR3 amino acids: CASSYLAGGADTQYF. The CDR3 bases are TGTGCCAGCAGTTACCTAGCGGGAGGAGCAGATACGCAGTATTTT.

CDR3 amino acids: CASSQEAPGAGEKLFF. CDR3 in DNA: TGTGCCAGCAGCCAAGAGGCGCCCGGAGCGGGGGAAAAACTGTTTTTT. The chain recombines TRBV14 with TRBJ1-4; D is undetermined. The CDR3 contains 16 residues. CDR1 is SGHDN and CDR2 is FVKESK in the germline V gene. The germline V and J ends were trimmed by 0 bases and 8 bases, with 16 bases remaining between them.

The chain joins TRBV27 to TRBJ2-1; 8 bases map to TRBD1. CDR3 size: 15 residues. The V and J ends lost 2 bases and 4 bases, in that order; junction bases with no gene match: 4. Per the germline V gene, CDR1 is MNHEY and CDR2 is SMNVEV (reference sequence). The CDR3 region is CASSLGGQVYNEQFF. The CDR3 DNA reads TGTGCCAGCAGTTTAGGGGGACAGGTTTACAATGAGCAGTTCTTC.

This clone was recorded only once. This chain uses TRBV7-6 with TRBJ2-1; 10 bases are shared with TRBD1. Germline assignment: CDR1 SGHVS and CDR2 FNYEAQ. V dropped 3 bases and J dropped 7; count of bases not matched to a gene: 3. The CDR3 runs 14 residues. DNA of the CDR3: TGTGCCAGCAGCTTTAGGACAGGGGGGAATGAGCAGTTCTTC. It yields the protein CASSFRTGGNEQFF.

This rearrangement joins TRBV28 to TRBJ2-5; 7 bases agree with TRBD2. Looked up from germline, CDR1 is MDHEN and CDR2 is SYDVKM. This CDR3 contains 13 residues. V trimming: 5 bases; J trimming: 5 bases; junction bases outside the gene matches: 5. The CDR3 DNA is TGTGCCAGCAGTCGGGGCGGGAGTGAGACCCAGTACTTC. It encodes CASSRGGSETQYF.

This chain connects TRBV11-2 to TRBJ1-1; TRBD1 matches 8 bases. After removal of 5 bases from V and 4 bases from J, the junction contained 12 bases not matched to a gene. CDR1 and CDR2 from the germline V gene are SGHAT and FQNNGV. The CDR3 consists of 16 residues. This chain's CDR3 is CASSPRRTGWGTEAFF. In nucleotides, the CDR3 is TGTGCCAGCAGCCCCAGAAGGACAGGGTGGGGCACTGAAGCTTTCTTT.

This sequence joins TRBV29-1 and TRBJ2-7; TRBD1 matches 9 bases. The ends lost 7 bases at V and 5 bases at J; junction bases unmatched: 9. Germline V gene data show CDR1 as SQVTM and CDR2 as ANQGSEA. The CDR3 runs 13 residues. The CDR3 reads CSADGQGSNEQYF. CDR3 coding DNA: TGCAGCGCCGACGGACAGGGGTCCAACGAGCAGTACTTC.

The sample holds one count of this clone. The chain links TRBV28 to TRBJ1-6; 7 bases are shared with TRBD1. Germline trimming cut 5 bases from V and 9 bases from J; bases unmatched to any gene: 10. Germline assignment: CDR1 MDHEN and CDR2 SYDVKM. The CDR3 has 15 amino acids. DNA for the CDR3: TGTGCCAGCAGTCGAGGGACAGCAAGAGTTTCACCCCTCCACTTT. Translating gives CASSRGTARVSPLHF. The whole variable domain, remainder taken from reference TRBV28 and TRBJ1-6, is DVKVTQSSRYLVKRTGEKVFLECVQDMDHENMFWYRQDPGLGLRLIYFSYDVKMKEKGDIPEGYSVSREKKERFSLILESASTNQTSMYLCASSRGTARVSPLHFGNGTRLTVT.

The chain couples TRBV4-3 to TRBJ1-1; maybe TRBD1 (5 bases). V was shortened by 4 bases and J by 0 bases, with 12 bases between the two germline ends. CDR1 LGHNA and CDR2 YSLEER come from the germline V gene. CDR3 size: 15 residues. The CDR3 DNA reads TGCGCCAGCAGCCGAGCGGGGGACCTGAACACTGAAGCTTTCTTT. Its protein product is CASSRAGDLNTEAFF.

The genes are TRBV28 and TRBJ2-1; 7 bases map to TRBD1. Trimming at V came to 6 bases and at J to 0 bases, leaving 5 bases not matched to a gene. Germline V CDR1 and CDR2: MDHEN, SYDVKM. This CDR3 is built from 15 residues. CDR3 in DNA: TGTGCCAGCAGACCGACAGGGTCCTCCTACAATGAGCAGTTCTTC. Amino acids: CASRPTGSSYNEQFF.

The chain combines TRBV5-4 with TRBJ2-2, with D possibly matching TRBD2 (7 bases). Germline CDR1 and CDR2: SGHNT and YYREEE (reference sequence). The germline V and J ends were trimmed by 0 bases and 4 bases, with 13 bases remaining between them. CDR3 size: 16 residues. The CDR3: CASSLAEGGGTGELFF. CDR3 bases: TGTGCCAGCAGCTTGGCAGAGGGAGGGGGCACCGGGGAGCTGTTTTTT.

V usage is TRBV6-5 and J usage is TRBJ1-5, with TRBD1 identical over 10 bases. CDR3 length: 14 amino acids. Germline trimming cut 6 bases from V and 5 bases from J; bases unmatched to any gene: 4. Germline V gives CDR1 MNHEY, CDR2 SVGAGI. CDR3 coding DNA: TGTGCCAGCAGGCCGACAGGGGGCCATCAGCCCCAGCATTTT. This encodes CASRPTGGHQPQHF.

The chain carries TRBV4-3 and TRBJ2-7, with a possible D match to TRBD2 (6 bases). CDR3 length equals 14 residues. CDR1 and CDR2 (germline): LGHNA, YSLEER. Trimming took 4 bases from V and 1 from J, leaving 11 bases between them. CDR3 sequence: CASSPGGHSYEQYF. In DNA, the CDR3 is TGCGCCAGCAGCCCAGGAGGGCATTCCTACGAGCAGTACTTC.

The chain combines TRBV5-1 with TRBJ1-1; 7 bases map to TRBD1. Germline trimming cut 0 bases from V and 11 bases from J; bases unmatched to any gene: 7. Looked up from germline, CDR1 is SGHRS and CDR2 is YFSETQ. The CDR3 has 13 amino acids. The CDR3 DNA follows: TGCGCCAGCAGCTTGGCCGAGACAGGGAGGGCTTTCTTT. Amino acids: CASSLAETGRAFF.

The count of this clone is one. The rearrangement links TRBV7-9 to TRBJ2-7; a possible D gene is TRBD1 (7 bases). The germline CDR1 and CDR2 sequences are SEHNR and FQNEAQ (reference sequence). This CDR3 is 14 amino acids long. V was trimmed by 0 bases and J by 6 bases, leaving 12 bases between them. CDR3 coding DNA: TGTGCCAGCAGCTTAGCGGAGGGGGCAGGCGAGCAGTACTTC. Its protein product is CASSLAEGAGEQYF.

V gene TRBV28 combines with J gene TRBJ2-7; D ambiguous. The CDR3 contains 14 residues. V gave up 6 bases and J gave up 0 bases, with 12 bases separating them. Germline-derived CDR1 and CDR2 are MDHEN and SYDVKM. DNA for the CDR3: TGTGCCAGCAGACTAATTGGAAGCTCCTACGAGCAGTACTTC. Translation: CASRLIGSSYEQYF.

The chain carries TRBV28 and TRBJ2-7, with a weak D call TRBD2 (5 bases). CDR1 is MDHEN, CDR2 SYDVKM, per germline. V lost 3 bases and J lost 3, with 21 bases in between. The CDR3 spans 17 residues. The CDR3 region is CASSFFIRTAGFYEQYF. The CDR3 nucleotides are TGTGCCAGCAGTTTTTTCATCCGGACTGCCGGATTCTACGAGCAGTACTTC.

The gene calls are TRBV2 and TRBJ2-7; 9 nucleotides align to TRBD1. Germline CDR1 is SNHLY and CDR2 is FYNNEI. This CDR3 has 14 residues. Trimming cost V 7 bases and J 1 base; bases outside gene matches: 5. The CDR3 region has the DNA TGTGCCAGCAATAACAGGGGGCTGTCCTACGAGCAGTACTTC. It codes for CASNNRGLSYEQYF.

The chain recombines TRBV7-2 with TRBJ2-1, with TRBD1 matching 7 bases. Germline V gene data show CDR1 as SGHTA and CDR2 as FQGNSA. The CDR3 length is 15 residues. With 6 bases clipped from V and 3 bases from J, the junction kept 8 bases outside the gene matches. CDR3 region: CASRQGPIGYNEQFF. The DNA of the CDR3 is TGTGCCAGCAGACAGGGGCCCATTGGCTACAATGAGCAGTTCTTC.

This clone has a handful of counts. V gene TRBV6-1 combines with J gene TRBJ1-2, with no clear D. This CDR3 has 15 amino acids. Germline values: CDR1 MNHNS, CDR2 SASEGT. V was cut by 2 bases and J by 3 bases, with 13 bases left in between. The DNA of the CDR3 is TGTGCCAGCAGTGAAATCGTACTAGGATACTATGGCTACACCTTC. Translating it yields CASSEIVLGYYGYTF.

J is TRBJ1-1 and V is TRBV23-1; D is ambiguous. TRBV23-1 is assigned to the ORF class and has an uncertain function. The CDR3 runs 15 residues. V was pared by 2 bases and J by 2 bases, with 12 bases between. The CDR3 region has the DNA TGCGCCAGCAGTCAAGAGCGGGTGGGAAACACTGAAGCTTTCTTT. This translates into CASSQERVGNTEAFF.

In its sample, this clone was seen once. The chain carries TRBV5-8 and TRBJ2-7, with 10 bases identical to TRBD1. CDR1 and CDR2 (germline): SGHTS, YDEGEE. V gave up 0 bases and J gave up 3 bases; unmatched junction bases: 9. This CDR3 has 17 residues. CDR3 nucleotide sequence: TGTGCCAGCAGCTTGGCCGGATCCGGGACAGGGGACTACGAGCAGTACTTC. The encoded protein is CASSLAGSGTGDYEQYF.

The V call is TRBV10-3, the J call TRBJ1-3, with 9 bases that match TRBD1. Germline-derived CDR1 and CDR2 are ENHRY and SYGVKD. The CDR3 consists of 18 residues. V was clipped by 2 bases and J by 2 bases; unmatched bases: 10. CDR3 sequence: CAISEPRQGGIAGNTIYF. CDR3 DNA: TGTGCCATCAGTGAGCCGAGACAGGGGGGGATCGCTGGAAACACCATATATTTT.

CDR3 region: CASSQEGHTKTQYF. The CDR3, as DNA: TGCGCCAGCAGCCAAGAGGGACATACGAAGACCCAGTACTTC. The rearrangement uses TRBV4-1 and TRBJ2-5, with D possibly being TRBD1 (6 bases). V lost 0 bases and J lost 6, with 11 bases in between. The CDR3 has 14 residues. Germline CDR1 is MGHRA and CDR2 is YSYEKL.